The following is a TCR beta chain sequence with its context. Clones were sequenced by immunoSEQ multiplex PCR, and TCRdb holds only the in-frame ones, with some missing. The sample has fewer than 75,000 clones; approximately 90% are singletons. The data derive from a study of OX40 agonist ivuxolimab in advanced cancers. The receptor was derived from an adult with an advanced solid tumor such as melanoma, head and neck, liver or kidney cancer. The specimen comprised CD4+ or CD8+ T cells sorted from blood, sampled in a trial of the OX40 agonist ivuxolimab.

CDR3 amino acids: CASSITGVHTEAFF. The CDR3 nucleotides are TGTGCCAGTAGTATCACAGGGGTGCACACTGAAGCTTTCTTT. The chain has TRBV19 and TRBJ1-1; 7 positions agree with TRBD1. The CDR3 spans 14 residues. V lost 3 bases to trimming and J lost 3 bases; unmatched junction nucleotides: 4. Germline CDR1 and CDR2: LNHDA and SQIVND (reference sequence).